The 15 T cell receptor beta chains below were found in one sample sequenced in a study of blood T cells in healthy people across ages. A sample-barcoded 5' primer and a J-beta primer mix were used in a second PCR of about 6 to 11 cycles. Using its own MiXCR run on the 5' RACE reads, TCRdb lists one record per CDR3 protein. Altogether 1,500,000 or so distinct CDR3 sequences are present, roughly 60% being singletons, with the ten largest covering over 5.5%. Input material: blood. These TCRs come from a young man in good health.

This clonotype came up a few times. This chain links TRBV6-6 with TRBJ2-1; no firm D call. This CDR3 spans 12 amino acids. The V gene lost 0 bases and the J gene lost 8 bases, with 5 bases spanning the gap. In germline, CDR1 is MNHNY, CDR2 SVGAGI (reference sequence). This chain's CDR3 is CASSYSSHEQFF. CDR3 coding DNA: TGTGCCAGCAGTTACTCTTCGCATGAGCAGTTCTTC.

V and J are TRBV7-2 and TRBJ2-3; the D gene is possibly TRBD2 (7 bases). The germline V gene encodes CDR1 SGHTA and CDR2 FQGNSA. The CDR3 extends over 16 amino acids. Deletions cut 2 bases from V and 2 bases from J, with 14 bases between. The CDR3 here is CASSLWGGGDTDTQYF. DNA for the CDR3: TGTGCCAGCAGCTTATGGGGCGGGGGCGACACAGATACGCAGTATTTT.

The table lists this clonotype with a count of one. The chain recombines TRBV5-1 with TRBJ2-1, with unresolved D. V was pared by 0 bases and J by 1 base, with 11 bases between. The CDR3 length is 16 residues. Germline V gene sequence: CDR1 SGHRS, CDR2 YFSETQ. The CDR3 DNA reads TGCGCCAGCAGCTTGGCCGATAGGACGTCCTACAATGAGCAGTTCTTC. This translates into CASSLADRTSYNEQFF.

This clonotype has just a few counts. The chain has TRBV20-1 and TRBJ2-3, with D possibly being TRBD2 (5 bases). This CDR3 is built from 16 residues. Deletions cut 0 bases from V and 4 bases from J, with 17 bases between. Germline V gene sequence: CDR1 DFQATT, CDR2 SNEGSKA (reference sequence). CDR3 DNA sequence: TGCAGTGCTAGAGATCATCGCCTACCAGCGGCAGATACGCAGTATTTT. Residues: CSARDHRLPAADTQYF.

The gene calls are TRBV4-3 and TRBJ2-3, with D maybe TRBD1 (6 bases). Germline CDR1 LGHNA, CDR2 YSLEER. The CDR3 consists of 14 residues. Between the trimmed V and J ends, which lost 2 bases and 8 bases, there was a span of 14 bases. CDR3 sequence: CASSQQTQGFTQYF. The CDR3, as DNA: TGCGCCAGCAGCCAACAGACGCAGGGGTTTACGCAGTATTTT.

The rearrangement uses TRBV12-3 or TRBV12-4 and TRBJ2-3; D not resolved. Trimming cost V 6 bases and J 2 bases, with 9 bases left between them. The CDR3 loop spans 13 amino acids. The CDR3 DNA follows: TGTGCCAGCAGGGAACAAGCCACAGATACGCAGTATTTT. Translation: CASREQATDTQYF.

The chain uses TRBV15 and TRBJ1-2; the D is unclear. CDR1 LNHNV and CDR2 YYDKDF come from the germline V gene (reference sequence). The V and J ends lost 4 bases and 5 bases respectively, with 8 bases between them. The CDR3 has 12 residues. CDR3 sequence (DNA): TGTGCCACCAGCACGACCGAGTATGGCTACACCTTC. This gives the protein CATSTTEYGYTF.

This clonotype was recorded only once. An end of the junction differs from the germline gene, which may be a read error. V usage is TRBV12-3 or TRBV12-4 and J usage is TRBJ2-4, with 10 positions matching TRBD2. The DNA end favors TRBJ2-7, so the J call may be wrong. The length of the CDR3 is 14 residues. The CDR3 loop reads CASSLAGALLEQYF. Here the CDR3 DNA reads TGTGCCAGCAGTCTAGCGGGAGCCCTCCTCGAGCAGTACTTC.

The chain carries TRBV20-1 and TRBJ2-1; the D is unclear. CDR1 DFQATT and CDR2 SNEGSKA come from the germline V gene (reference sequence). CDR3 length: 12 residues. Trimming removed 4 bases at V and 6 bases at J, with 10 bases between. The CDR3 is CSATSQTNEQFF. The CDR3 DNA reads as TGCAGTGCTACCTCACAAACCAATGAGCAGTTCTTC.

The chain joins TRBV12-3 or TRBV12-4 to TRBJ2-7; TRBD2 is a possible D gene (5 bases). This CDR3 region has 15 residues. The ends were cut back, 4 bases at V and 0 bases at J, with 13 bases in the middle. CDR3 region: CASSYWLEGSYEQYF. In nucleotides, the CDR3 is TGTGCCAGCAGTTATTGGCTAGAGGGCTCCTACGAGCAGTACTTC.

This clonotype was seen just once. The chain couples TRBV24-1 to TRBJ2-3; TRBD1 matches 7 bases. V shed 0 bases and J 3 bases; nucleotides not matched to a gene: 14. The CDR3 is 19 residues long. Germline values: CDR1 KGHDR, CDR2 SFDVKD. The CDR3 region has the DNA TGTGCCACCAGTGATTTGCAAACGGCGGTGGGACAGCGGACAGATACGCAGTATTTT. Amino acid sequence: CATSDLQTAVGQRTDTQYF.

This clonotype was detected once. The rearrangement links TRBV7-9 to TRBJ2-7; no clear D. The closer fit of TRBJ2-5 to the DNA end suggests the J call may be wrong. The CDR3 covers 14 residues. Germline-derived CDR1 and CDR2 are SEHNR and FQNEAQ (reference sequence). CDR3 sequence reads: CASSSSEPGETQYF. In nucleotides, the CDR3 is TGTGCCAGCAGCTCCTCAGAGCCCGGAGAGACCCAGTACTTC.

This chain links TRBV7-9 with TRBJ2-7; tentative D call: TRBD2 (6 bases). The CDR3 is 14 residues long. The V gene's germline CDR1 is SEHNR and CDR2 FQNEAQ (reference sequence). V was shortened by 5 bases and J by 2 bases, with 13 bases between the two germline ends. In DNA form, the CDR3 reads TGTGCCAGCAGCGCGAGCGGGCCACCCTACGAGCAGTACTTC. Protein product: CASSASGPPYEQYF.

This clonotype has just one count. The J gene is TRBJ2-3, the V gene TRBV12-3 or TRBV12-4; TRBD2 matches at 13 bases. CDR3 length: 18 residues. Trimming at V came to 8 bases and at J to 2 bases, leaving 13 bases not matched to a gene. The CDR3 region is CASSGLAGARAITDTQYF. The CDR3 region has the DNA TGTGCCAGCTCCGGACTAGCGGGAGCGAGGGCCATCACAGATACGCAGTATTTT.

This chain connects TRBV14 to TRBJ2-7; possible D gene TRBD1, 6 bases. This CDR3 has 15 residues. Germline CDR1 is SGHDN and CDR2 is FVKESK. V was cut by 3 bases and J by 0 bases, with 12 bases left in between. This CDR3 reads CASSHPGHRSYEQYF. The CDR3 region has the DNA TGTGCCAGCAGCCACCCGGGACACCGCTCCTACGAGCAGTACTTC.